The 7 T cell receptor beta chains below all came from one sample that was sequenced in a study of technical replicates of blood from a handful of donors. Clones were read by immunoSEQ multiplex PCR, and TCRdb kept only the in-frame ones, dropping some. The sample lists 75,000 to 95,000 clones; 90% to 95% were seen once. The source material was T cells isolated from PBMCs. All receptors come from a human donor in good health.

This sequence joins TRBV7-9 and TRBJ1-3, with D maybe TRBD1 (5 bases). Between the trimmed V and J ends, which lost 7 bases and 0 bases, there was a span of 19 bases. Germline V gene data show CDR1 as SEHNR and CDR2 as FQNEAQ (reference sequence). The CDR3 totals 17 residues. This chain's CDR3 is CASINLRQGSSGNTIYF. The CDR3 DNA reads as TGTGCCAGCATCAACCTTAGGCAGGGAAGCTCTGGAAACACCATATATTTT.

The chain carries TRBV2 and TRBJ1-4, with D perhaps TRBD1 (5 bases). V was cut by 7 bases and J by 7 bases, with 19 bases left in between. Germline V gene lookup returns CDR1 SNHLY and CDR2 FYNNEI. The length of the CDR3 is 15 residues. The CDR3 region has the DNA TGTGCCAGCACTGGGCAGGACAAATGGGGTGAAAAACTGTTTTTT. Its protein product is CASTGQDKWGEKLFF.

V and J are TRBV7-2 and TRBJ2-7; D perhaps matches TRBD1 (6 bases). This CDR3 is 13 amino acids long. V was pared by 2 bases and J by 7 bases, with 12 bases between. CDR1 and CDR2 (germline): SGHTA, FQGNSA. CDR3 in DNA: TGTGCCAGCAGCTTAACAGGGTCGTGGGAGCAGTACTTC. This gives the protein CASSLTGSWEQYF.

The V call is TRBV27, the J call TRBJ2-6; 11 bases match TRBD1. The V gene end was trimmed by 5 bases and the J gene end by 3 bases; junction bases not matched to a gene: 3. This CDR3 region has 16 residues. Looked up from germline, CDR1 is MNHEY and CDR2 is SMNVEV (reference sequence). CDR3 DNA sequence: TGTGCCAGCAGTGGACAGGGGGCGCTTGGGGCCAACGTCCTGACTTTC. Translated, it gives CASSGQGALGANVLTF. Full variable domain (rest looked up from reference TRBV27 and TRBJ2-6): EAQVTQNPRYLITVTGKKLTVTCSQNMNHEYMSWYRQDPGLGLRQIYYSMNVEVTDKGDVPEGYKVSRKEKRNFPLILESPSPNQTSLYFCASSGQGALGANVLTFGAGSRLTVL.

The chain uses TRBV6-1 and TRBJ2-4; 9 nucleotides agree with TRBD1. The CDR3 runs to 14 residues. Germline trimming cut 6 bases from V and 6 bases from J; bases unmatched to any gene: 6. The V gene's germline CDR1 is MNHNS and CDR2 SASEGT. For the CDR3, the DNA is TGTGCCAGCAGCATCGGGACAGGGAGAAACATTCAGTACTTC. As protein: CASSIGTGRNIQYF.

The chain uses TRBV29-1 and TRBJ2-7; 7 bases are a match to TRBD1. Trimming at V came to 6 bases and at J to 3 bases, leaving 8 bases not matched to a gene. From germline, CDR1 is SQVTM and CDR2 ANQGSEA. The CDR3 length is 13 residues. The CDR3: CSVRVTGFYEQYF. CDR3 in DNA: TGCAGCGTCCGTGTGACAGGGTTCTACGAGCAGTACTTC.

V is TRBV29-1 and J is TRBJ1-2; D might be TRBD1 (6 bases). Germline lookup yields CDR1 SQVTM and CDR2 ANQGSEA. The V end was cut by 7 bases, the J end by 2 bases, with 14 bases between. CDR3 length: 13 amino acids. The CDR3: CSASRDTNYGYTF. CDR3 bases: TGCAGCGCGAGCCGGGACACAAACTATGGCTACACCTTC. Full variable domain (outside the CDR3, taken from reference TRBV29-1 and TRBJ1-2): SAVISQKPSRDICQRGTSLTIQCQVDSQVTMMFWYRQQPGQSLTLIATANQGSEATYESGFVIDKFPISRPNLTFSTLTVSNMSPEDSSIYLCSASRDTNYGYTFGSGTRLTVV.